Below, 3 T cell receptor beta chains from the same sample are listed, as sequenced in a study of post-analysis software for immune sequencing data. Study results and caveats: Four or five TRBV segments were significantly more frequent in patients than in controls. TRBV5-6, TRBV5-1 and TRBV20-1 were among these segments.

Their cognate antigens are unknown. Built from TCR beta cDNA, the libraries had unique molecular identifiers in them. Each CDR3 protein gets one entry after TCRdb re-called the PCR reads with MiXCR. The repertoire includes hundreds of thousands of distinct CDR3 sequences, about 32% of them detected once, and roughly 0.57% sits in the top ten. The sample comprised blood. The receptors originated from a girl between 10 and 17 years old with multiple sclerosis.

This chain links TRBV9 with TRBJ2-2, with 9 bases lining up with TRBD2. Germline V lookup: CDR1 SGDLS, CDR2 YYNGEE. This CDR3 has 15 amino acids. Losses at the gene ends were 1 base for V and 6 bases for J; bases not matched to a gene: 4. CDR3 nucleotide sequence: TGTGCCAGCAGCGTACTGCGGGAGGGTCCCGGGGAGCTGTTTTTT. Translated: CASSVLREGPGELFF.

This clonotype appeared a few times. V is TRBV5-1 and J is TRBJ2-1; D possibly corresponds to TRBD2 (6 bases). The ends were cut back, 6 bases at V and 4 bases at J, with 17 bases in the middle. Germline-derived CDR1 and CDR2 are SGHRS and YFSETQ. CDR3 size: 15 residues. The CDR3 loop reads CASNPRGRNYNEQFF. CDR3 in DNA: TGCGCCAGCAACCCTCGGGGGAGAAATTACAATGAGCAGTTCTTC.

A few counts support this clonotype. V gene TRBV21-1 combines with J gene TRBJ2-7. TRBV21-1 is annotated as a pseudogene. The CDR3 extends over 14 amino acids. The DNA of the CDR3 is TGTGCCAGCAGCAAAGAAAGCAGCCCCTGCGAGCAGTACTTC. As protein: CASSKESSPCEQYF.